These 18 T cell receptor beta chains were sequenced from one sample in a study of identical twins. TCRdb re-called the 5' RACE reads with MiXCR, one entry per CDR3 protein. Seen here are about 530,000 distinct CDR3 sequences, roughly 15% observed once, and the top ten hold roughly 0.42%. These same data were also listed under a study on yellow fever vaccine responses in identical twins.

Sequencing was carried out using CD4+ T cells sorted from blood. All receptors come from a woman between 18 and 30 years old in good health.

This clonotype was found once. The CDR3 region has the DNA TGCAGCGTTGGTTTTGGGGCCGAGCAGTACGTC. It yields the protein CSVGFGAEQYV. V gene TRBV29-1 combines with J gene TRBJ2-7; possible D gene TRBD1, 5 bases. Trimming removed 4 bases at V and 6 bases at J, with 10 bases between. The CDR3 is made up of 11 amino acids. Germline V gene lookup returns CDR1 SQVTM and CDR2 ANQGSEA.

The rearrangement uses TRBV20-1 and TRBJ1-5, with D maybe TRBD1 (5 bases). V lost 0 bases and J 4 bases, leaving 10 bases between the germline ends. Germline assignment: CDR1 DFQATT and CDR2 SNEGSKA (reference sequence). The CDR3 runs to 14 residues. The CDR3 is CSAREGVDNQPQHF. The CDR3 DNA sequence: TGCAGTGCTAGAGAGGGGGTTGATAATCAGCCCCAGCATTTT.

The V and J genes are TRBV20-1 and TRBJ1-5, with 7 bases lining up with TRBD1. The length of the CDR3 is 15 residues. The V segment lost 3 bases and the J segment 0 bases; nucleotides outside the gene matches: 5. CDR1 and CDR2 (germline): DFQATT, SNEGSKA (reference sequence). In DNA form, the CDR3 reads TGCAGTGCTAGTGTGTCAGGGGGTAGCAATCAGCCCCAGCATTTT. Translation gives CSASVSGGSNQPQHF.

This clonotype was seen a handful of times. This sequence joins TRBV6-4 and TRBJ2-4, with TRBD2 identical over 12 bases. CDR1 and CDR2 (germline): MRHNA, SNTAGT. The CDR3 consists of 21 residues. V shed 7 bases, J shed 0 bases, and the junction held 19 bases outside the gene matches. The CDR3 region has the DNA TGTGCCAGCACCAGCGGACTAGCGGGAAGGAAGGGGGAACTAGCCAAAAACATTCAGTACTTC. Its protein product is CASTSGLAGRKGELAKNIQYF.

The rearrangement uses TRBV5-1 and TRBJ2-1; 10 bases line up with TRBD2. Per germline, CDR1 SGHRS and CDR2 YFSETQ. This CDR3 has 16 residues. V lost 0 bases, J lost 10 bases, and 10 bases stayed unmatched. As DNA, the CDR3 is TGCGCCAGCAGCTTGGTTTCTAGCGGGAGTGGATGGGAGCAGTTCTTC. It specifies CASSLVSSGSGWEQFF. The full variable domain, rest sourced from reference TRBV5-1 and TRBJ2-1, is KAGVTQTPRYLIKTRGQQVTLSCSPISGHRSVSWYQQTPGQGLQFLFEYFSETQRNKGNFPGRFSGRQFSNSRSEMNVSTLELGDSALYLCASSLVSSGSGWEQFFGPGTRLTVL.

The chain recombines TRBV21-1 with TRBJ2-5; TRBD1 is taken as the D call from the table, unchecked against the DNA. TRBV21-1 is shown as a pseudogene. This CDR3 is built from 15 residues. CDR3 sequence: CATSPWVGERGTQYF. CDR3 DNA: TGTGCCACCTCTCCCTGGGTGGGGGAAAGAGGGACCCAGTACTTC.

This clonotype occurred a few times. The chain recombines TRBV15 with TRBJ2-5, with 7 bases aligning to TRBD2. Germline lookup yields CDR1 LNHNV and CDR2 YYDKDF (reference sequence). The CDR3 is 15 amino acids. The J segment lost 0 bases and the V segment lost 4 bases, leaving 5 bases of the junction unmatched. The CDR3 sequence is CATSKARGYQETQYF. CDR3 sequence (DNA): TGTGCCACCAGCAAGGCGCGGGGGTACCAAGAGACCCAGTACTTC.

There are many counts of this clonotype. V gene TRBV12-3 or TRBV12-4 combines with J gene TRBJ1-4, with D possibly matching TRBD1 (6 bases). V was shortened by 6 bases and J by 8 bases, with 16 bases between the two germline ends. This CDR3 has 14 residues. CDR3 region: CASRPGAAGEKLFF. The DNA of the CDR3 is TGTGCCAGCAGGCCGGGGGCAGCGGGAGAAAAACTGTTTTTT.

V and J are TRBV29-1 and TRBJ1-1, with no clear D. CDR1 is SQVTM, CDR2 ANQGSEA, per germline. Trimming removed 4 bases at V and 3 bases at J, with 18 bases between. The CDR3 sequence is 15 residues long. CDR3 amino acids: CSVATTAGADTEAFF. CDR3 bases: TGCAGCGTTGCGACGACCGCGGGCGCGGACACTGAAGCTTTCTTT.

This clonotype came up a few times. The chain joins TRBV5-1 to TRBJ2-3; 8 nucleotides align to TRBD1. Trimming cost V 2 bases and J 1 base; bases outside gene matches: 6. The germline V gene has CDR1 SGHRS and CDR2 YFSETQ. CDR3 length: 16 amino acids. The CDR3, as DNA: TGCGCCAGCAGCTTCCAGACAGGGGCGGGCACAGATACGCAGTATTTT. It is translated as CASSFQTGAGTDTQYF.

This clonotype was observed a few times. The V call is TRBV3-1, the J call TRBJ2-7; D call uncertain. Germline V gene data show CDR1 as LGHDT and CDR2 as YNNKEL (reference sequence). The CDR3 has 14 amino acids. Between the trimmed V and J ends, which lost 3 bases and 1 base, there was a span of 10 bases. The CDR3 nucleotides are TGTGCCAGCAGCCAGGGGATTCGGTCCTACGAGCAGTACTTC. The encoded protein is CASSQGIRSYEQYF.

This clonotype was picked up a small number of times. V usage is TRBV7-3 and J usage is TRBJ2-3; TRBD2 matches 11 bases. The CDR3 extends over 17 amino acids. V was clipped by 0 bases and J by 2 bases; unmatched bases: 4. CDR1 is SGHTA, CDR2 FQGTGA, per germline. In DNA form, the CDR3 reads TGTGCCAGCAGCTTAACCACGACTAGCGGGACCACAGATACGCAGTATTTT. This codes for CASSLTTTSGTTDTQYF.

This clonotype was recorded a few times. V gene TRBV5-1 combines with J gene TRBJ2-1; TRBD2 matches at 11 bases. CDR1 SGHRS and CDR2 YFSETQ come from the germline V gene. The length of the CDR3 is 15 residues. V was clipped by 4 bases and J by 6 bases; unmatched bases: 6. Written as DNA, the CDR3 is TGCGCCAGCAGCCCCCCGCTAGCGGGAGGCAATGAGCAGTTCTTC. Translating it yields CASSPPLAGGNEQFF.

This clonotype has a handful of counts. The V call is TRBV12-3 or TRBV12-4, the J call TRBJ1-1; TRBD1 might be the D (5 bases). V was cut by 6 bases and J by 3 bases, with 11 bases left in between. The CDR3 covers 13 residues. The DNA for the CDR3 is TGTGCCAGCAGCAGGGTCCTACACACTGAAGCTTTCTTT. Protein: CASSRVLHTEAFF.

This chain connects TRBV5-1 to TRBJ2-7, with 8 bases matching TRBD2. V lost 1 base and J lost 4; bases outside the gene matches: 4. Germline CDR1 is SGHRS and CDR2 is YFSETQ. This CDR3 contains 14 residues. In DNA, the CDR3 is TGCGCCAGCAGCTTGAACCTAGCGGGTTACGAGCAGTACTTC. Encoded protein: CASSLNLAGYEQYF. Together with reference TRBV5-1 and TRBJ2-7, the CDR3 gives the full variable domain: KAGVTQTPRYLIKTRGQQVTLSCSPISGHRSVSWYQQTPGQGLQFLFEYFSETQRNKGNFPGRFSGRQFSNSRSEMNVSTLELGDSALYLCASSLNLAGYEQYFGPGTRLTVT.

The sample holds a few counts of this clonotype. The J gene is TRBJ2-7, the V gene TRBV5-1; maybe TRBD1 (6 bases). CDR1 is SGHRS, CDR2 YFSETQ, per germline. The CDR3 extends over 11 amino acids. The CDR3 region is CASSTTGPHHV. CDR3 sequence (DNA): TGCGCCAGCAGCACGACAGGACCCCATCACGTC.

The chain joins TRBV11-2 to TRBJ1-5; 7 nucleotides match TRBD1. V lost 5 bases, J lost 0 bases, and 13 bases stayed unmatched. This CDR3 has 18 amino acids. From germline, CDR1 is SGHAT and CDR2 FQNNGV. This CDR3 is CASSGIPGTVNSNQPQHF. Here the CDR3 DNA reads TGTGCCAGCAGCGGAATACCCGGGACAGTCAATAGCAATCAGCCCCAGCATTTT. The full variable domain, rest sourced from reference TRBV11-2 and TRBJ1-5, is EAGVAQSPRYKIIEKRQSVAFWCNPISGHATLYWYQQILGQGPKLLIQFQNNGVVDDSQLPKDRFSAERLKGVDSTLKIQPAKLEDSAVYLCASSGIPGTVNSNQPQHFGDGTRLSIL.

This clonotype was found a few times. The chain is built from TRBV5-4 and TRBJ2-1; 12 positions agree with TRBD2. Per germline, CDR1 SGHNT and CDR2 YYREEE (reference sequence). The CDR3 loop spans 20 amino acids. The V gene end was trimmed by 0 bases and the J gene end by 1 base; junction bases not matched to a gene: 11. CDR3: CASSLALGLAGPYSYNEQFF. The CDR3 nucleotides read TGTGCCAGCAGCTTGGCCCTTGGACTAGCGGGACCTTATTCCTACAATGAGCAGTTCTTC.